This T cell receptor (beta chain) originates from a study of response to subunit inactivated influenza vaccine. This clonotype was recorded at least ten times. Its antigen is not known. Study-wide findings and caveats: Authors suggested seasonal influenza vaccinations each recruit few new T cells.

The germline gives CDR1 MGHRA, CDR2 YSYEKL. The CDR3 totals 12 residues. Trimming took off 1 base at V and 8 bases at J, with 8 bases between the two ends. TCRdb re-called the RT-PCR reads through MiXCR, storing one row per CDR3 protein. Among about half a million distinct CDR3 sequences listed, 11% were seen once. The rearrangement joins TRBV4-1 to TRBJ1-2, with D unclear. This receptor was identified in a middle-aged man who received an inactivated influenza vaccine. The source material was PBMCs from blood, sampled more than 35 days after vaccination. CDR3 protein: CASSQVSGGYTF. CDR3 DNA sequence: TGCGCCAGCAGCCAAGTTTCCGGCGGCTACACCTTC.